Sequencing of this T cell receptor beta chain was carried out in a study of long-term antiretroviral therapy in people with HIV. Study-wide results and limits: Post-ART samples showed increased diversity that remained below transplant donor control levels.

PBMC samples from each donor numbered at least one pre-ART and at least two post-ART. Treatment for all HIV-infected participants took place in the United States. V lost 5 bases and J 0 bases, leaving 17 bases between the germline ends. This CDR3 spans 17 amino acids. Per the germline V gene, CDR1 is PRHDT and CDR2 is FYEKMQ (reference sequence). Concerning this clone itself: The antigen is not known.

Survey-level resolution applied to immunoSEQ assay v3.0. TCRdb keeps only in-frame clones here, not all; method: immunoSEQ multiplex PCR. The sample shows 20,000 to 25,000 clones, almost 85% of them seen only once. This sequence was found in a man aged 18 to 30 with HIV. J is TRBJ1-3 and V is TRBV13; D is undetermined. The sample in question was unsorted PBMCs, obtained 0.5 years after starting antiretroviral therapy. The CDR3 spells CASSILSNTYSGNTIYF. The CDR3 DNA reads TGTGCCAGCAGCATACTTTCGAATACATACTCTGGAAACACCATATATTTT. The full variable domain, rest sourced from reference TRBV13 and TRBJ1-3, is AAGVIQSPRHLIKEKRETATLKCYPIPRHDTVYWYQQGPGQDPQFLISFYEKMQSDKGSIPDRFSAQQFSDYHSELNMSSLELGDSALYFCASSILSNTYSGNTIYFGEGSWLTVV.